This T cell receptor beta chain was found in a study of cytomegalovirus exposure and HLA in healthy donors. General study points: Earlier analysis found most TCR beta V segments productive about 90% or about 30% of the time. TCR beta sequences reportedly predicted most subjects' HLA-A and HLA-B alleles accurately. In a later analysis, TCR beta V- and J-gene trimming was associated with a missense DCLRE1C variant.

The CDR3 consists of 16 residues. The germline V gene has CDR1 MNHEY and CDR2 SMNVEV (reference sequence). The V gene lost 4 bases and the J gene lost 0 bases, with 14 bases spanning the gap. PCR employed 60 Vbeta and 13 Jbeta primers. As handled by the study authors: In a later analysis, approximately 80 million unique TCR beta chains included roughly 11 million shared by two or more donors. Repertoires were generated with immunoSEQ multiplex PCR, while TCRdb's copy carries only in-frame clones and drops some. V, J and clone size reflect that table, while D and trimming were determined from the DNA. The data show 150,000 to 200,000 clones, 70% to 80% seen once. On this clone itself: Its specificity is not known.

V gene TRBV27 combines with J gene TRBJ2-3; D is possibly TRBD1 (5 bases). The source is a woman aged 25 to 39 in good health and CMV-seropositive. Sequencing input: PBMCs. The CDR3: CASSSYRRTSTDTQYF. The CDR3 coding sequence is TGTGCCAGCAGTTCCTACAGGAGAACTAGCACAGATACGCAGTATTTT.